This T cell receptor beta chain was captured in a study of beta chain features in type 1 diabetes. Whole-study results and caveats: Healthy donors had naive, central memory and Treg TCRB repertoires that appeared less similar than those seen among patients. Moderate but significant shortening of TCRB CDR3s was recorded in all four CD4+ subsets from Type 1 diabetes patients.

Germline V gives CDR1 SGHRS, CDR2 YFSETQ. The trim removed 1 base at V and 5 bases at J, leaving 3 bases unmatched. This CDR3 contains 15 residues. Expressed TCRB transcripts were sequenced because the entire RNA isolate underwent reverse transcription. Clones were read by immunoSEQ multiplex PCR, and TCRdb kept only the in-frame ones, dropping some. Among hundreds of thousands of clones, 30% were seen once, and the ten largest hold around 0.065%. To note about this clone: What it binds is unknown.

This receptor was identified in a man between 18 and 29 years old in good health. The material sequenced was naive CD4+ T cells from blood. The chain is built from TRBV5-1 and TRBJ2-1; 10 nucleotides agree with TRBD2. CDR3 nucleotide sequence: TGCGCCAGCAGCTTGTTAGCGGGAGGCCACAATGAGCAGTTCTTC. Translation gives CASSLLAGGHNEQFF.